Listed here are 30 T cell receptor beta chains from one sample, sequenced in a study of blood T cell repertoires in COVID-19. Generated by immunoSEQ multiplex PCR, the TCRdb table keeps only in-frame clones and is missing some. The sample lists 35,000 to 45,000 clones; about 86% were seen once. The sample was peripheral blood. These receptor sequences come from a man between 65 and 80 years old with acute or convalescent COVID-19.

The gene calls are TRBV19 and TRBJ1-6, with D perhaps matching TRBD1 (5 bases). Looked up from germline, CDR1 is LNHDA and CDR2 is SQIVND (reference sequence). The CDR3 is 14 amino acids. V was trimmed by 6 bases and J by 9 bases, leaving 15 bases between them. CDR3 sequence (DNA): TGTGCCAGTAGCCGAGACAGTGAAAGTTCACCCCTCCACTTT. Protein product: CASSRDSESSPLHF.

The chain recombines TRBV6-2 or TRBV6-3 with TRBJ1-1; possible D gene TRBD1, 5 bases. The germline V gene encodes CDR1 MNHEY and CDR2 SVGEGT. V dropped 6 bases and J dropped 6 bases, with 23 bases sitting between them. The CDR3 consists of 16 residues. Here the CDR3 reads CASSALGGALRAEAFF. CDR3 DNA sequence: TGTGCCAGCAGCGCCCTTGGAGGGGCCCTAAGGGCTGAAGCTTTCTTT.

The chain carries TRBV28 and TRBJ2-7, with TRBD1 matching over 8 bases. The V gene's germline CDR1 is MDHEN and CDR2 SYDVKM. The CDR3 spans 16 residues. J gave up 6 bases and V 0 bases, and 10 bases lay outside the gene matches. The CDR3 nucleotides read TGTGCCAGCAGTTTATGGGCAGGGGGCAAAGTGGGCGAGCAGTACTTC. Its protein product is CASSLWAGGKVGEQYF.

The J gene is TRBJ2-3, the V gene TRBV5-6; D is possibly TRBD2 (7 bases). This CDR3 is 16 amino acids long. V shed 4 bases and J shed 3 bases, with 18 bases lying between them. CDR1 and CDR2 from the germline V gene are SGHDT and YYEEEE. The DNA for the CDR3 is TGTGCCAGCAGCCCGACTAGGGGGGGTTGGACAGATACGCAGTATTTT. This sequence encodes CASSPTRGGWTDTQYF.

This rearrangement joins TRBV7-9 to TRBJ1-5; D call uncertain. The CDR3 consists of 12 residues. Between the trimmed V and J ends, which lost 1 base and 7 bases, there was a span of 5 bases. In germline, CDR1 is SEHNR, CDR2 FQNEAQ (reference sequence). The CDR3 DNA follows: TGTGCCAGCAGCTTAGGAGGCCAGCCCCAGCATTTT. The encoded protein is CASSLGGQPQHF.

The V call is TRBV7-3, the J call TRBJ2-7; 9 bases are a match to TRBD1. The germline gives CDR1 SGHTA, CDR2 FQGTGA. The length of the CDR3 is 15 residues. V shed 2 bases, J shed 4 bases, and the junction held 6 bases outside the gene matches. CDR3 amino acids: CASSLAGTGNYEQYF. DNA for the CDR3: TGTGCCAGCAGCTTAGCCGGGACAGGGAATTACGAGCAGTACTTC. Complete variable domain (other parts from reference TRBV7-3 and TRBJ2-7): GAGVSQTPSNKVTEKGKYVELRCDPISGHTALYWYRQSLGQGPEFLIYFQGTGAADDSGLPNDRFFAVRPEGSVSTLKIQRTERGDSAVYLCASSLAGTGNYEQYFGPGTRLTVT.

V usage is TRBV15 and J usage is TRBJ1-1; D perhaps matches TRBD1 (6 bases). This CDR3 is 15 amino acids long. Trimming removed 5 bases from V and 5 bases from J, with 18 bases in between. Germline CDR1 LNHNV, CDR2 YYDKDF (reference sequence). The CDR3 region is CATSLYRGGGTEAFF. CDR3 bases: TGTGCCACCAGCCTCTACAGAGGGGGGGGAACTGAAGCTTTCTTT.

The chain recombines TRBV18 with TRBJ1-1, with a weak D call TRBD1 (6 bases). Trimming left V 2 bases short and J 0 bases short, with 22 bases between. CDR3 length: 19 residues. Germline assignment: CDR1 KGHSH and CDR2 LQKENI. The CDR3 protein is CASSPFRTAGVSMNTEAFF. The CDR3 region has the DNA TGTGCCAGCTCACCATTCCGGACGGCAGGGGTATCGATGAACACTGAAGCTTTCTTT.

This clone was recorded a few times. The gene calls are TRBV7-2 and TRBJ1-2, with TRBD1 as a possible D gene (5 bases). V lost 3 bases to trimming and J lost 0 bases, with 14 bases between them. CDR3 length equals 16 residues. CDR1 SGHTA and CDR2 FQGNSA come from the germline V gene. CDR3 amino acids: CASSLSRQTSNYGYTF. For the CDR3, the DNA is TGTGCCAGCAGCTTGTCTAGACAGACCTCTAACTATGGCTACACCTTC.

This clone was observed a few times. The chain has TRBV30 and TRBJ2-2; weak D call: TRBD2 (8 bases). Trimming stripped 4 bases from V and 4 bases from J, with 16 bases between. Germline assignment: CDR1 GTSNPN and CDR2 SVGIG (reference sequence). This CDR3 contains 15 residues. The CDR3: CAWTGGAGGTGELFF. The CDR3 DNA reads TGTGCCTGGACCGGGGGGGCAGGGGGCACCGGGGAGCTGTTTTTT.

The V call is TRBV19, the J call TRBJ1-5; 7 bases are a match to TRBD1. The CDR3 contains 14 residues. V shed 9 bases, J shed 2 bases, and the junction held 7 bases outside the gene matches. From germline, CDR1 is LNHDA and CDR2 SQIVND (reference sequence). CDR3 sequence reads: CASSTGIGNQPQHF. CDR3 DNA: TGTGCCAGCTCGACAGGGATCGGCAATCAGCCCCAGCATTTT.

This chain connects TRBV19 to TRBJ1-4; 7 bases are shared with TRBD1. Germline lookup yields CDR1 LNHDA and CDR2 SQIVND (reference sequence). The CDR3 contains 15 residues. V gave up 6 bases and J gave up 0 bases; unmatched junction bases: 4. In DNA form, the CDR3 reads TGTGCCAGTAGCCAGGGGACAGCAACTAATGAAAAACTGTTTTTT. Amino acids: CASSQGTATNEKLFF.

The chain has TRBV12-3 or TRBV12-4 and TRBJ2-7; 7 bases match TRBD1. This CDR3 contains 13 residues. Trimming cost V 7 bases and J 3 bases; bases outside gene matches: 6. The CDR3 region is CASIGTDDYEQYF. CDR3 DNA: TGTGCCAGCATCGGGACAGATGACTACGAGCAGTACTTC.

The V gene is TRBV3-1 (or the pseudogene TRBV3-2), the J gene TRBJ2-7; tentatively, D is TRBD2 (5 bases). CDR3 length: 11 residues. Germline V gene sequence: CDR1 LGHDT, CDR2 YNNKEL (reference sequence). Trimming left V 8 bases short and J 3 bases short, with 8 bases between. The CDR3 DNA sequence: TGTGCCAGCGGACGGGACTACGAGCAGTACTTC. It translates to CASGRDYEQYF.

The chain combines TRBV3-1 (or the pseudogene TRBV3-2) with TRBJ2-1, with D unresolved. Germline values: CDR1 LGHDT, CDR2 YNNKEL (reference sequence). Trimming took off 0 bases at V and 9 bases at J, with 15 bases between the two ends. The CDR3 spans 15 residues. The CDR3 nucleotides read TGTGCCAGCAGCCAAGATCTGGTCCCGGGTGGTGAGCAGTTCTTC. Its translation: CASSQDLVPGGEQFF.

The chain combines TRBV6-2 or TRBV6-3 with TRBJ1-1, with a tentative D call TRBD1 (6 bases). The CDR3 totals 14 residues. The V and J ends lost 0 bases and 11 bases respectively, with 16 bases between them. Germline values: CDR1 MNHEY, CDR2 SVGEGT. DNA for the CDR3: TGTGCCAGCAGTTACTCTGGCAGCCCCAGGGGTGCTTTCTTT. It yields the protein CASSYSGSPRGAFF.

This rearrangement joins TRBV19 to TRBJ2-7, with D perhaps matching TRBD2 (6 bases). This CDR3 has 16 residues. In germline, CDR1 is LNHDA, CDR2 SQIVND (reference sequence). Trimming took 4 bases from V and 3 from J, leaving 19 bases between them. This CDR3 is CASSTQVGGGDYEQYF. CDR3 DNA sequence: TGTGCCAGTAGTACGCAAGTGGGGGGTGGGGACTACGAGCAGTACTTC.

The CDR3: CASSLLAGNQPQHF. CDR3 in DNA: TGTGCCAGCAGCTTATTGGCAGGCAATCAGCCCCAGCATTTT. J is TRBJ1-5 and V is TRBV7-2; D uncertain. Trimming cost V 2 bases and J 2 bases, with 7 bases left between them. The germline gives CDR1 SGHTA, CDR2 FQGNSA. This CDR3 has 14 residues.

This chain joins TRBV7-2 and TRBJ1-1; D may be TRBD1 (5 bases). CDR1 and CDR2 (germline): SGHTA, FQGNSA. Between the trimmed V and J ends, which lost 2 bases and 6 bases, there was a span of 16 bases. CDR3 length: 15 residues. In nucleotides, the CDR3 is TGTGCCAGCAGCTTAACAGGCCCTCAGGTCGCTGAAGCTTTCTTT. This sequence encodes CASSLTGPQVAEAFF.

This chain connects TRBV3-1 (or the pseudogene TRBV3-2) to TRBJ1-1; no definite D call. Germline V gene lookup returns CDR1 LGHDT and CDR2 YNNKEL (reference sequence). The CDR3 loop spans 13 amino acids. V lost 1 base and J lost 5, with 8 bases in between. Here the CDR3 reads CASSQGSRTEAFF. CDR3 DNA: TGTGCCAGCAGCCAAGGGTCTCGGACTGAAGCTTTCTTT.

The chain combines TRBV11-2 with TRBJ2-7; no definite D call. Germline CDR1 and CDR2: SGHAT and FQNNGV. The CDR3 covers 12 residues. Trimming shortened V by 6 bases and J by 6 bases, and 12 bases separated the two germline ends. The CDR3 nucleotides are TGTGCCAGCAGTCCAGGTGTGGGCGAGCAGTACTTC. This codes for CASSPGVGEQYF.

The chain employs TRBV30 and TRBJ1-1; maybe TRBD1 (6 bases). Trimming removed 2 bases from V and 3 bases from J, with 10 bases in between. The germline gives CDR1 GTSNPN, CDR2 SVGIG (reference sequence). This CDR3 has 13 residues. In DNA, the CDR3 is TGTGCCTGGAGTAGACAGGCCCACACTGAAGCTTTCTTT. As protein: CAWSRQAHTEAFF. The entire variable domain, with the rest obtained from reference TRBV30 and TRBJ1-1, is as follows: SQTIHQWPATLVQPVGSPLSLECTVEGTSNPNLYWYRQAAGRGLQLLFYSVGIGQISSEVPQNLSASRPQDRQFILSSKKLLLSDSGFYLCAWSRQAHTEAFFGQGTRLTVV.

This clone was observed a few times. The genes are TRBV10-3 and TRBJ2-1; a possible D gene is TRBD2 (7 bases). The CDR3 covers 14 residues. The V end lost 2 bases, the J end lost 9 bases, and 14 bases lay between the germline ends. Germline lookup yields CDR1 ENHRY and CDR2 SYGVKD. The CDR3 nucleotides read TGTGCCATCAGTGAGGATTTGAGGGGGGGTGAGCAGTTCTTC. Protein: CAISEDLRGGEQFF.

The gene calls are TRBV5-1 and TRBJ1-4; 8 bases align to TRBD1. The CDR3 is 17 amino acids. Germline V gene lookup returns CDR1 SGHRS and CDR2 YFSETQ. V trimming: 0 bases; J trimming: 4 bases; junction bases outside the gene matches: 8. DNA of the CDR3: TGCGCCAGCAGCTTGGGACGACAGGGGATTCGTAATGAAAAACTGTTTTTT. Amino acids: CASSLGRQGIRNEKLFF.

The CDR3 nucleotides read TGTGCCAGCAGTGAATGGGCAGGGCAAGACACTGAAGCTTTCTTT. Translated: CASSEWAGQDTEAFF. The chain is built from TRBV25-1 and TRBJ1-1; perhaps TRBD1 as D (5 bases). The CDR3 is made up of 15 amino acids. V lost 1 base, J lost 3 bases, and 12 bases lay in between. Germline lookup yields CDR1 MGHDK and CDR2 SYGVNS. Drawing the rest from reference TRBV25-1 and TRBJ1-1, the complete variable domain is EADIYQTPRYLVIGTGKKITLECSQTMGHDKMYWYQQDPGMELHLIHYSYGVNSTEKGDLSSESTVSRIRTEHFPLTLESARPSHTSQYLCASSEWAGQDTEAFFGQGTRLTVV.

This clone was counted between two and nine times. The chain couples TRBV6-2 or TRBV6-3 to TRBJ2-6; D might be TRBD2 (5 bases). The V end lost 2 bases, the J end lost 0 bases, and 8 bases lay between the germline ends. This CDR3 contains 16 residues. Germline V gene lookup returns CDR1 MNHEY and CDR2 SVGEGT. CDR3 DNA: TGTGCCAGCAGTTACCTACTAGGCTCTGGGGCCAACGTCCTGACTTTC. Amino acids: CASSYLLGSGANVLTF.

The V gene is TRBV28, the J gene TRBJ1-6; 10 bases map to TRBD1. The V and J ends lost 5 bases and 5 bases, in that order; junction bases with no gene match: 0. The CDR3 loop spans 14 amino acids. CDR1 and CDR2 (germline): MDHEN, SYDVKM. The CDR3 DNA reads TGTGCCAGCAGTGACAGGGGGCATAATTCACCCCTCCACTTT. Translated: CASSDRGHNSPLHF.

This clone was recorded once. V is TRBV4-2 and J is TRBJ1-2; D gene ambiguous. The CDR3 runs to 14 residues. Trimming pared 8 bases from V and 4 bases from J, leaving 17 bases between. Germline V gives CDR1 LGHNA, CDR2 YNFKEQ. The CDR3 here is CASGPSTDIYGYTF. The CDR3 DNA sequence: TGTGCCAGCGGCCCTAGTACGGATATCTATGGCTACACCTTC.

The rearrangement uses TRBV7-2 and TRBJ2-2, with TRBD2 as a possible D gene (5 bases). Germline V lookup: CDR1 SGHTA, CDR2 FQGNSA. The CDR3 covers 15 residues. Trimming left V 1 base short and J 1 base short, with 7 bases between. In DNA, the CDR3 is TGTGCCAGCAGCTTAGACGGACTGAACACCGGGGAGCTGTTTTTT. Translation: CASSLDGLNTGELFF.

The chain uses TRBV7-8 and TRBJ1-3; D is unresolved. The CDR3 sequence is 13 residues long. Germline V gene data show CDR1 as SGHVS and CDR2 as FQNEAQ. V shed 5 bases and J shed 4 bases, with 9 bases lying between them. CDR3 sequence reads: CASSPGLGNTIYF. The CDR3 coding sequence is TGTGCCAGCAGCCCGGGATTGGGAAACACCATATATTTT.